The 30 T cell receptor beta chains below were found in one sample sequenced in a study of CD8+ T cells in alopecia areata (dated by TCRdb to 2017 to 2018). The library was made by the immunoSEQ multiplex PCR assay. To provide template for TCR sequencing, every sample had RNA extracted and reverse transcribed into cDNA. TCRdb took over this immuneACCESS table, retaining in-frame rearrangements with V and J assigned. Such tables are incomplete; in checked studies, under half of the missing clones stem from an unresolved V gene, and the remainder is unexplained. The sample table contains 100,000 to 150,000 clones; only one count was recorded for approximately 49% of them. Together, the top ten hold around 20% of the sample. The time point label of this sample denotes: baseline before oral tofacitinib. The material sequenced was CD8+ T cells sorted from blood, taken at week 0. These receptors originate from a human donor with alopecia areata.

The chain has TRBV29-1 and TRBJ2-1; D gene unclear. The CDR3 spans 15 residues. V lost 7 bases to trimming and J lost 6 bases, with 22 bases between them. CDR1 and CDR2 (germline): SQVTM, ANQGSEA. Written as DNA, the CDR3 is TGCAGCGCCCTGGCCACCTGGTCGTTGGGCAATGAGCAGTTCTTC. Protein product: CSALATWSLGNEQFF.

This clone showed up just a few times. This chain uses TRBV4-1 with TRBJ2-1; no reliable D call. V was cut by 0 bases and J by 8 bases, with 5 bases left in between. The CDR3 covers 12 residues. The germline gives CDR1 MGHRA, CDR2 YSYEKL. CDR3 sequence: CASSQDLDEQFF. The CDR3 coding sequence is TGCGCCAGCAGCCAAGATCTGGATGAGCAGTTCTTC.

The chain combines TRBV27 with TRBJ1-5, with D hard to call. Germline values: CDR1 MNHEY, CDR2 SMNVEV (reference sequence). The length of the CDR3 is 14 residues. V dropped 2 bases and J dropped 5 bases, with 10 bases sitting between them. CDR3 nucleotide sequence: TGTGCCAGCAGTTTAAGCCCTCTCTATCAGCCCCAGCATTTT. It specifies CASSLSPLYQPQHF.

This clone occurred a few times. The chain recombines TRBV27 with TRBJ2-7; 7 bases are a match to TRBD1. With V trimmed by 5 bases and J by 6 bases, 19 bases remained unmatched. The CDR3 spans 17 residues. Germline assignment: CDR1 MNHEY and CDR2 SMNVEV (reference sequence). This CDR3 reads CASSPTGRQGESGEQYF. CDR3 coding DNA: TGTGCCAGCAGTCCCACTGGCAGACAGGGCGAGTCCGGCGAGCAGTACTTC.

This clone was seen a few times. The V and J genes are TRBV14 and TRBJ2-7, with D possibly being TRBD2 (5 bases). The CDR3 is 13 amino acids. Germline V gene data show CDR1 as SGHDN and CDR2 as FVKESK. The V and J ends lost 2 bases and 2 bases respectively, with 7 bases between them. The DNA for the CDR3 is TGTGCCAGCAGCCAAACTAGGCCCTACGAGCAGTACTTC. It encodes CASSQTRPYEQYF.

This clone was seen a few times. The chain couples TRBV29-1 to TRBJ1-4, with TRBD1 matching 8 bases. Trimming cost V 7 bases and J 3 bases; bases outside gene matches: 7. Per germline, CDR1 SQVTM and CDR2 ANQGSEA. This CDR3 has 14 amino acids. DNA of the CDR3: TGCAGCGCTACAGGGGGGCGAGCTAATGAAAAACTGTTTTTT. It translates to CSATGGRANEKLFF.

The chain is built from TRBV7-9 and TRBJ2-7; TRBD1 matches 7 bases. The V and J ends lost 5 bases and 5 bases, in that order; junction bases with no gene match: 12. The CDR3 runs to 15 residues. Germline CDR1 is SEHNR and CDR2 is FQNEAQ (reference sequence). The CDR3 sequence: CASSLTGTAMDEQYF. As DNA, the CDR3 is TGTGCCAGCAGCCTCACCGGGACAGCGATGGACGAGCAGTACTTC. The entire variable domain, with the rest obtained from reference TRBV7-9 and TRBJ2-7, is as follows: DTGVSQNPRHKITKRGQNVTFRCDPISEHNRLYWYRQTLGQGPEFLTYFQNEAQLEKSRLLSDRFSAERPKGSFSTLEIQRTEQGDSAMYLCASSLTGTAMDEQYFGPGTRLTVT.

V gene TRBV30 combines with J gene TRBJ2-2; D is uncertain. V lost 2 bases to trimming and J lost 7 bases, with 2 bases between them. The CDR3 totals 10 residues. The germline gives CDR1 GTSNPN, CDR2 SVGIG (reference sequence). The CDR3 nucleotides read TGTGCCTGGAGTTTCGGGGAGCTGTTTTTT. Translating it yields CAWSFGELFF.

This clone was recorded only once. This chain uses TRBV27 with TRBJ1-5; the D gene is possibly TRBD1 (5 bases). Trimming cost V 6 bases and J 9 bases, with 21 bases left between them. Germline CDR1 is MNHEY and CDR2 is SMNVEV (reference sequence). CDR3 length: 15 amino acids. CDR3 in DNA: TGTGCCAGCAGCCCCGGGAGCCCCGGGGGGATGCCCCAGCATTTT. Encoded protein: CASSPGSPGGMPQHF.

The chain couples TRBV27 to TRBJ1-1; 8 bases map to TRBD1. Germline values: CDR1 MNHEY, CDR2 SMNVEV (reference sequence). The V segment lost 3 bases and the J segment 6 bases; nucleotides outside the gene matches: 3. This CDR3 spans 13 amino acids. The CDR3 reads CASSFDRGAEAFF. The CDR3 nucleotides read TGTGCCAGCAGTTTCGACAGGGGTGCTGAAGCTTTCTTT.

This chain joins TRBV4-3 and TRBJ1-1; D not certain. Trimming took off 0 bases at V and 10 bases at J, with 21 bases between the two ends. CDR3 length equals 16 residues. Germline CDR1 LGHNA, CDR2 YSLEER. For the CDR3, the DNA is TGCGCCAGCAGCCAAGATCGCGAGACGGCTAACCTGGGAGCTTTCTTT. Residues: CASSQDRETANLGAFF.

In this sample, this clone turned up a few times. V and J are TRBV19 and TRBJ2-7, with 10 bases that match TRBD1. Germline lookup yields CDR1 LNHDA and CDR2 SQIVND (reference sequence). The CDR3 runs to 14 residues. V shed 3 bases, J shed 6 bases, and the junction held 5 bases outside the gene matches. The CDR3 is CASSMGQGMSEQYF. The DNA of the CDR3 is TGTGCCAGTAGTATGGGACAGGGGATGTCCGAGCAGTACTTC.

The chain combines TRBV29-1 with TRBJ2-2; no clear D. The CDR3 has 14 residues. Germline CDR1 reads SQVTM; CDR2 reads ANQGSEA. The V and J ends lost 7 bases and 0 bases respectively, with 12 bases between them. CDR3 DNA: TGCAGCGCGATGCCCACCGCGAACACCGGGGAGCTGTTTTTT. The encoded protein is CSAMPTANTGELFF.

The chain employs TRBV30 and TRBJ2-2, with 7 bases lining up with TRBD1. V lost 0 bases and J lost 4; bases outside the gene matches: 5. Looked up from germline, CDR1 is GTSNPN and CDR2 is SVGIG (reference sequence). The CDR3 covers 15 residues. The CDR3 is CAWSVDRVVTGELFF. CDR3 DNA: TGTGCCTGGAGTGTAGACAGGGTCGTCACCGGGGAGCTGTTTTTT.

The chain has TRBV12-5 and TRBJ2-2; D uncertain. Looked up from germline, CDR1 is LGHNT and CDR2 is FRNRAP. V lost 3 bases and J lost 3, with 2 bases in between. The CDR3 has 12 residues. The CDR3 spells CASGFHTGELFF. In nucleotides, the CDR3 is TGTGCTAGTGGTTTTCACACCGGGGAGCTGTTTTTT. Variable domain in full (rest from reference TRBV12-5 and TRBJ2-2): DARVTQTPRHKVTEMGQEVTMRCQPILGHNTVFWYRQTMMQGLELLAYFRNRAPLDDSGMPKDRFSAEMPDATLATLKIQPSEPRDSAVYFCASGFHTGELFFGEGSRLTVL.

J is TRBJ2-6 and V is TRBV15; no clear D gene. The CDR3 has 16 amino acids. The V gene lost 2 bases and the J gene lost 2 bases, with 10 bases spanning the gap. Germline V gene data show CDR1 as LNHNV and CDR2 as YYDKDF (reference sequence). Written as DNA, the CDR3 is TGTGCCACCAGCAGAACCCCCGGCCCTGGGGCCAACGTCCTGACTTTC. It yields the protein CATSRTPGPGANVLTF.

In this sample, this clone turned up a few times. Other nucleotide sequences from this sample produce the same CDR3. The chain carries TRBV30 and TRBJ1-5, with D unresolved. Germline assignment: CDR1 GTSNPN and CDR2 SVGIG (reference sequence). CDR3 length: 13 amino acids. Trimming cost V 2 bases and J 0 bases, with 5 bases left between them. The chain's CDR3 is CAWSPDSNQPQHF. Written as DNA, the CDR3 is TGTGCCTGGAGTCCTGATAGCAATCAGCCCCAGCATTTT.

This clone appeared many times. The CDR3 region has the DNA TGTGCCACCAGCAGAGAGACAGGGGGCGCAGAGACCCAGTACTTC. Translated, it gives CATSRETGGAETQYF. The J gene is TRBJ2-5, the V gene TRBV15; 10 nucleotides line up with TRBD1. Germline V gene lookup returns CDR1 LNHNV and CDR2 YYDKDF (reference sequence). This CDR3 contains 15 residues. The J segment lost 4 bases and the V segment lost 0 bases, leaving 2 bases of the junction unmatched.

This clone was observed a handful of times. The V and J genes are TRBV6-5 and TRBJ2-5; no reliable D call. This CDR3 comprises 14 residues. Between the trimmed V and J ends, which lost 6 bases and 1 base, there was a span of 12 bases. CDR1 and CDR2 from the germline V gene are MNHEY and SVGAGI. In nucleotides, the CDR3 is TGTGCCAGCAGCCCAGACGGCCTCCAAGAGACCCAGTACTTC. Its protein is CASSPDGLQETQYF.

This clone has more than one count but fewer than ten. The genes are TRBV6-4 and TRBJ2-1; D gene uncertain. Trimming left V 0 bases short and J 5 bases short, with 5 bases between. CDR3 length: 13 residues. The germline CDR1 and CDR2 sequences are MRHNA and SNTAGT. The DNA of the CDR3 is TGTGCCAGCAGTGACTCTCCAGACAATGAGCAGTTCTTC. Protein sequence: CASSDSPDNEQFF.

This clone came up a few times. V and J are TRBV9 and TRBJ2-3, with D possibly being TRBD1 (5 bases). CDR1 and CDR2 from the germline V gene are SGDLS and YYNGEE. The CDR3 extends over 14 amino acids. Trimming shortened V by 3 bases and J by 2 bases, and 10 bases separated the two germline ends. The CDR3 DNA reads as TGTGCCAGCAGCGCCCAACAGGACACAGATACGCAGTATTTT. Protein: CASSAQQDTDTQYF.

The gene calls are TRBV2 and TRBJ1-2; D ambiguous. CDR1 and CDR2 (germline): SNHLY, FYNNEI. The CDR3 extends over 16 amino acids. V lost 0 bases to trimming and J lost 3 bases, with 14 bases between them. CDR3: CASSEAPHSLHYGYTF. The CDR3 DNA sequence: TGTGCCAGCAGTGAAGCGCCGCACAGCTTGCACTATGGCTACACCTTC. The whole variable domain, remainder taken from reference TRBV2 and TRBJ1-2, is EPEVTQTPSHQVTQMGQEVILRCVPISNHLYFYWYRQILGQKVEFLVSFYNNEISEKSEIFDDQFSVERPDGSNFTLKIRSTKLEDSAMYFCASSEAPHSLHYGYTFGSGTRLTVV.

This clone was recorded only once. The chain recombines TRBV27 with TRBJ2-5; no clear D gene. V lost 3 bases and J 5 bases, leaving 10 bases between the germline ends. In germline, CDR1 is MNHEY, CDR2 SMNVEV (reference sequence). The CDR3 loop spans 13 amino acids. The CDR3 loop is CASSLMGRETQYF. CDR3 DNA sequence: TGTGCCAGCAGTTTGATGGGTAGGGAGACCCAGTACTTC.

The chain links TRBV6-6 to TRBJ2-5, with 10 nucleotides matching TRBD2. Germline lookup yields CDR1 MNHNY and CDR2 SVGAGI (reference sequence). V shed 1 base and J 2 bases; nucleotides not matched to a gene: 4. The CDR3 consists of 16 residues. The CDR3 sequence: CASSYWLAGVQETQYF. For the CDR3, the DNA is TGTGCCAGCAGTTACTGGCTAGCGGGGGTGCAAGAGACCCAGTACTTC.

The chain has TRBV10-2 and TRBJ2-1, with TRBD2 matching over 10 bases. CDR1 and CDR2 (germline): WSHSY, SAAADI. The CDR3 is 15 residues long. The V and J ends lost 5 bases and 7 bases, in that order; junction bases with no gene match: 8. CDR3 DNA: TGCGCCAGCAGTCCCAAGCGGGGGGGCTCAAATGAGCAGTTCTTC. This sequence encodes CASSPKRGGSNEQFF.

V and J are TRBV30 and TRBJ2-7; D is unclear. CDR1 and CDR2 (germline): GTSNPN, SVGIG (reference sequence). The CDR3 extends over 14 amino acids. CDR3 DNA: TGTGCACTTGGGCTAGGAATCAGTAACGACGAGCAGTACTTC. Encoded protein: CALGLGISNDEQYF.

This sequence joins TRBV27 and TRBJ1-5, with TRBD1 matching over 7 bases. Germline V gives CDR1 MNHEY, CDR2 SMNVEV (reference sequence). There are 16 residues in the CDR3. V shed 5 bases, J shed 5 bases, and the junction held 12 bases outside the gene matches. The CDR3 is CASSVTGEGGYQPQHF. The CDR3 DNA is TGTGCCAGCAGTGTTACAGGGGAAGGAGGCTATCAGCCCCAGCATTTT.

This clone was counted once. The chain combines TRBV29-1 with TRBJ2-2; tentatively, D is TRBD2 (5 bases). CDR3 length equals 14 residues. Per the germline V gene, CDR1 is SQVTM and CDR2 is ANQGSEA. Trimming shortened V by 5 bases and J by 0 bases, and 10 bases separated the two germline ends. The CDR3 DNA reads as TGCAGCGTTCCTGGGGAGACGAACACCGGGGAGCTGTTTTTT. Residues: CSVPGETNTGELFF.

This clone occurred a few times. The genes are TRBV5-6 and TRBJ2-7; TRBD1 is a possible D gene (6 bases). The CDR3 spans 14 residues. Between the trimmed V and J ends, which lost 4 bases and 1 base, there was a span of 12 bases. CDR1 SGHDT and CDR2 YYEEEE come from the germline V gene. CDR3 nucleotides: TGTGCCAGCAGCCAACAGGGACGGTCCTACGAGCAGTACTTC. Translating it yields CASSQQGRSYEQYF.

This clone occurred a few times. V usage is TRBV30 and J usage is TRBJ2-1; D may be TRBD1 (6 bases). CDR1 is GTSNPN and CDR2 is SVGIG in the germline V gene (reference sequence). CDR3 size: 12 residues. V lost 3 bases, J lost 10 bases, and 13 bases lay in between. The DNA for the CDR3 is TGTGCCTGGAGCATATCCGGGACAGAGCAGTTCTTC. Protein sequence: CAWSISGTEQFF.